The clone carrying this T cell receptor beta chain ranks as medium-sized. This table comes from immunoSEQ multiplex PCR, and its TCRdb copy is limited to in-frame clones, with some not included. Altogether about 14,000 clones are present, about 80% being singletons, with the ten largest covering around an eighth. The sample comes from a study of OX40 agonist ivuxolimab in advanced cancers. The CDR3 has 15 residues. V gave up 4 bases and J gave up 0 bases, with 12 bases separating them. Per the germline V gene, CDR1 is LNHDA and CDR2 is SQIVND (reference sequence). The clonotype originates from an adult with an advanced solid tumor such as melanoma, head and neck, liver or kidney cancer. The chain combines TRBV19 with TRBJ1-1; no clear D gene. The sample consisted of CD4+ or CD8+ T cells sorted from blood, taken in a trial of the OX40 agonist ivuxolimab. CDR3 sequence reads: CASSKVGSMNTEAFF. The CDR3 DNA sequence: TGTGCCAGTAGTAAGGTAGGGAGCATGAACACTGAAGCTTTCTTT. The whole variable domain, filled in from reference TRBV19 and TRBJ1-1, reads DGGITQSPKYLFRKEGQNVTLSCEQNLNHDAMYWYRQDPGQGLRLIYYSQIVNDFQKGDIAEGYSVSREKKESFPLTVTSAQKNPTAFYLCASSKVGSMNTEAFFGQGTRLTVV.